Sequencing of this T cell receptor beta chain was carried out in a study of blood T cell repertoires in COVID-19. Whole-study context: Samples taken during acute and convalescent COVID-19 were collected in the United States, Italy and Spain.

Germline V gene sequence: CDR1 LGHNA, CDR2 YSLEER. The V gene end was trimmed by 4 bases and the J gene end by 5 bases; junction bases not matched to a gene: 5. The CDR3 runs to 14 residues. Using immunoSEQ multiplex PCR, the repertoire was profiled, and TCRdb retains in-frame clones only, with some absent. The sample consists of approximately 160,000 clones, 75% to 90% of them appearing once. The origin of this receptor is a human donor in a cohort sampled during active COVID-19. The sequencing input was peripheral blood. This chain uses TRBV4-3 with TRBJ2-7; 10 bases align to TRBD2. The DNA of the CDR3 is TGCGCCAGCAGCCGGAGCGGGGGGGATCACGAGCAGTACTTC. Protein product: CASSRSGGDHEQYF.